This passage covers 5 T cell receptor beta chains from one sample sequenced in a study of spatial heterogeneity in lung cancer (dated by TCRdb to about 2019). Results the study describes overall, beyond this receptor: The tumor nonsynonymous mutation count correlated with the number of expanded alpha and beta TCRs within the tumor.

Receptor amplification or capture employed 5' RACE. TCRdb names NextSeq 500 as the instrument used. The public sequencing data were trimmed at Q25 with fastp and processed into clonotypes with MiXCR by TCRdb, which kept only in-frame beta chains. For every CDR3 protein sequence, its rows merge into one entry that carries the most common genes and DNA. This sample has 3,500 to 5,500 distinct CDR3 sequences in its table, and roughly 6.1% of those were observed once. About 35% of the sample belongs to the ten largest clones. The time point tag for this specimen amounts to: sample taken at primary tumor resection. The antigens for these receptors are not known. The sample here was lung tumor tissue, taken at surgery. These receptors were collected from a male donor with early-stage non-small cell lung cancer.

The chain couples TRBV12-3 or TRBV12-4 to TRBJ2-1; D unresolved. This CDR3 region has 11 residues. The V and J ends lost 5 bases and 5 bases respectively, with 4 bases between them. The CDR3 DNA is TGTGCCAGCAGTCCGGACAATGAGCAGTTCTTC. As protein: CASSPDNEQFF.

This clonotype was counted many times. This chain connects TRBV20-1 to TRBJ2-3; 7 positions agree with TRBD1. The germline gives CDR1 DFQATT, CDR2 SNEGSKA (reference sequence). This CDR3 spans 16 amino acids. V shed 0 bases and J 0 bases; nucleotides not matched to a gene: 6. CDR3 nucleotide sequence: TGCAGTGCTAGAGATTACAGGGGTACTAGCACAGATACGCAGTATTTT. Its protein is CSARDYRGTSTDTQYF.

This clonotype has ten or more counts. The J gene is TRBJ1-6, the V gene TRBV10-3; 7 bases agree with TRBD1. The CDR3 runs 15 residues. Looked up from germline, CDR1 is ENHRY and CDR2 is SYGVKD. The V and J ends lost 0 bases and 7 bases, in that order; junction bases with no gene match: 3. CDR3 region: CAISESGTVNSPLHF. In DNA form, the CDR3 reads TGTGCCATCAGTGAGTCGGGGACAGTAAATTCACCCCTCCACTTT.

This clonotype was observed at least ten times. The rearrangement links TRBV9 to TRBJ1-1, with 9 bases aligning to TRBD1. CDR1 SGDLS and CDR2 YYNGEE come from the germline V gene. V trimming: 7 bases; J trimming: 0 bases; junction bases outside the gene matches: 10. This CDR3 is 16 amino acids long. Written as DNA, the CDR3 is TGTGCCAGCCGAGTCCGGGACAGGGTGATGAACACTGAAGCTTTCTTT. Translating gives CASRVRDRVMNTEAFF.

This clonotype has more than one count but fewer than ten. The chain joins TRBV12-3 or TRBV12-4 to TRBJ2-1; D gene uncertain. The V gene lost 5 bases and the J gene lost 5 bases, with 7 bases spanning the gap. The CDR3 runs to 12 residues. The CDR3 nucleotides are TGTGCCAGCAGTCCCTTCAACAATGAGCAGTTCTTC. This codes for CASSPFNNEQFF.